The next 22 T cell receptor beta chains were all read from a single sample in a study of T cell repertoires in cytomegalovirus infection. Each CDR3 protein gets one entry after TCRdb re-called the reads with MiXCR. The sample records fewer than 130,000 distinct CDR3 sequences, roughly 40% being singletons. No antigen is known for these receptors. Sequences were derived from CD8+ T cells from cultured PBMCs, sampled from culture after CMV antigen stimulation. Receptors were obtained from a human donor in good health (CMV status not recorded). Some clones in this sample may be carry-over from other donors' samples.

The chain carries TRBV28 and TRBJ1-1, with no clear D. V was pared by 3 bases and J by 3 bases, with 8 bases between. Germline CDR1 and CDR2: MDHEN and SYDVKM. This CDR3 is 13 amino acids long. Here the CDR3 DNA reads TGTGCCAGCAGTTTGGCCGATTACACTGAAGCTTTCTTT. The encoded protein is CASSLADYTEAFF.

This clonotype appeared a few times. The rearrangement links TRBV28 to TRBJ2-3; 11 bases map to TRBD2. Unmatched junction bases numbered 10, after V lost 3 bases and J lost 5 bases. The V gene's germline CDR1 is MDHEN and CDR2 SYDVKM. CDR3 length: 17 residues. The DNA for the CDR3 is TGTGCCAGCAGTTTGGAAGTAGCGGGGGGGCAAGGAGATACGCAGTATTTT. Its protein is CASSLEVAGGQGDTQYF.

This clonotype was seen more than once but under ten times. The chain has TRBV11-3 and TRBJ2-7; weak D call: TRBD1 (6 bases). V was pared by 6 bases and J by 3 bases, with 21 bases between. Germline values: CDR1 SGHNT, CDR2 YENEEA. The CDR3 has 16 amino acids. CDR3 nucleotide sequence: TGTGCCAGCAGGCGTAACAGGGAGACTCTAGGCTACGAGCAGTACTTC. Translating it yields CASRRNRETLGYEQYF.

The rearrangement links TRBV19 to TRBJ2-2; possible D gene TRBD1, 6 bases. The CDR3 is 13 residues long. CDR1 is LNHDA and CDR2 is SQIVND in the germline V gene (reference sequence). Trimming took 7 bases from V and 3 from J, leaving 9 bases between them. The CDR3 spells CASTQGYTGELFF. The CDR3 nucleotides read TGTGCCAGTACGCAGGGGTACACCGGGGAGCTGTTTTTT.

The V call is TRBV12-3 or TRBV12-4, the J call TRBJ1-6, with D hard to call. The CDR3 contains 12 residues. V shed 3 bases and J shed 10 bases, with 7 bases lying between them. The CDR3 region is CASSFGTSPLHF. The CDR3 bases are TGTGCCAGCAGTTTTGGCACGTCACCCCTCCACTTT.

This clonotype came up once. J is TRBJ1-1 and V is TRBV7-2; D gene unclear. The CDR3 covers 13 residues. Germline lookup yields CDR1 SGHTA and CDR2 FQGNSA. Trimming left V 4 bases short and J 1 base short, with 7 bases between. The CDR3 loop is CASSSYRNTEAFF. CDR3 coding DNA: TGTGCCAGCAGCTCATACAGGAACACTGAAGCTTTCTTT.

The rearrangement links TRBV5-6 to TRBJ2-4; tentatively, D is TRBD1 or TRBD2 (5 bases each). V was shortened by 1 base and J by 4 bases, with 12 bases between the two germline ends. There are 15 residues in the CDR3. The V gene's germline CDR1 is SGHDT and CDR2 YYEEEE. DNA for the CDR3: TGTGCCAGCAGCTTGTGGGGGAGTGCTAAAAACATTCAGTACTTC. It is translated as CASSLWGSAKNIQYF.

The sample holds a few counts of this clonotype. The rearrangement links TRBV6-5 to TRBJ2-7, with 14 positions matching TRBD2. In germline, CDR1 is MNHEY, CDR2 SVGAGI. The junction had 3 bases not matched to a gene; V was cut back by 5 bases and J by 6 bases. The CDR3 contains 14 residues. CDR3 bases: TGTGCCAGCAGTATGGGACTAGCGGGGGTCGAGCAGTACTTC. Amino acid sequence: CASSMGLAGVEQYF.

This clonotype was found a few times. The chain's CDR3 is CASSLVPTMNTEAFF. CDR3 sequence (DNA): TGTGCCAGCAGTCTTGTCCCCACCATGAACACTGAAGCTTTCTTT. The V gene is TRBV27, the J gene TRBJ1-1; no clear D. V was trimmed by 5 bases and J by 0 bases, leaving 13 bases between them. Germline loops: CDR1 MNHEY, CDR2 SMNVEV (reference sequence). The CDR3 loop spans 15 amino acids.

This clonotype was seen a few times. The CDR3 here is CASSSHGQIYGYTF. CDR3 coding DNA: TGCGCCAGCAGCTCCCACGGACAGATCTATGGCTACACCTTC. The genes are TRBV5-1 and TRBJ1-2; TRBD1 is a possible D gene (6 bases). This CDR3 comprises 14 residues. Germline V gene data show CDR1 as SGHRS and CDR2 as YFSETQ. V was trimmed by 3 bases and J by 4 bases, leaving 13 bases between them. The whole variable domain, remainder taken from reference TRBV5-1 and TRBJ1-2, is KAGVTQTPRYLIKTRGQQVTLSCSPISGHRSVSWYQQTPGQGLQFLFEYFSETQRNKGNFPGRFSGRQFSNSRSEMNVSTLELGDSALYLCASSSHGQIYGYTFGSGTRLTVV.

This clonotype has a handful of counts. The V gene is TRBV2, the J gene TRBJ2-7, with D perhaps matching TRBD2 (6 bases). CDR3 length: 14 amino acids. CDR1 is SNHLY, CDR2 FYNNEI, per germline. Between the trimmed V and J ends, which lost 7 bases and 0 bases, there was a span of 13 bases. DNA for the CDR3: TGTGCCAGCAAAAGGGAGGCCAGCTCCTACGAGCAGTACTTC. This codes for CASKREASSYEQYF.

The chain combines TRBV18 with TRBJ2-2; D uncertain. Trimming shortened V by 2 bases and J by 7 bases, and 5 bases separated the two germline ends. The CDR3 length is 12 residues. The germline V gene has CDR1 KGHSH and CDR2 LQKENI. CDR3 sequence: CASSPGFGELFF. The CDR3 DNA is TGTGCCAGCTCACCAGGATTCGGGGAGCTGTTTTTT.

This clonotype is a singleton in its sample. The V gene is TRBV28, the J gene TRBJ1-1; no reliable D call. Trimming stripped 5 bases from V and 1 base from J, with 11 bases between. CDR3 size: 14 residues. In germline, CDR1 is MDHEN, CDR2 SYDVKM. CDR3 DNA: TGTGCCAGCAGTATCGGGCCGGGGAACACTGAAGCTTTCTTT. Its translation: CASSIGPGNTEAFF.

V gene TRBV20-1 combines with J gene TRBJ1-2, with no clear D. V lost 1 base to trimming and J lost 7 bases, with 19 bases between them. The germline V gene has CDR1 DFQATT and CDR2 SNEGSKA (reference sequence). This CDR3 region has 15 residues. CDR3 in DNA: TGCAGTGCTAGAGCACCGACTAGAACAGATAGTGGCTACACCTTC. Its translation: CSARAPTRTDSGYTF.

The J gene is TRBJ1-5, the V gene TRBV15, with D possibly matching TRBD1 (5 bases). V lost 0 bases and J 7 bases, leaving 13 bases between the germline ends. Germline lookup yields CDR1 LNHNV and CDR2 YYDKDF (reference sequence). The CDR3 length is 15 residues. This CDR3 reads CATSRDRQGVQPQHF. CDR3 sequence (DNA): TGTGCCACCAGCAGAGATAGGCAGGGAGTGCAGCCCCAGCATTTT.

The chain links TRBV6-1 to TRBJ2-7; TRBD2 matches 10 bases. J lost 0 bases, V lost 5 bases, and 7 bases had no gene match. The germline CDR1 and CDR2 sequences are MNHNS and SASEGT. This CDR3 region has 16 residues. CDR3 in amino acids: CASSTSGVTYSYEQYF. Here the CDR3 DNA reads TGTGCCAGCAGTACTAGCGGGGTTACCTACTCCTACGAGCAGTACTTC.

This sequence joins TRBV19 and TRBJ2-7, with 7 nucleotides matching TRBD1. From germline, CDR1 is LNHDA and CDR2 SQIVND (reference sequence). The CDR3 is made up of 13 amino acids. Trimming took 6 bases from V and 5 from J; bases not matched to a gene: 7. CDR3 sequence: CASSAGGINEQYF. The CDR3 DNA is TGTGCCAGTAGCGCAGGGGGAATCAACGAGCAGTACTTC.

This clonotype occurred a few times. V usage is TRBV7-9 and J usage is TRBJ2-1, with TRBD2 as a possible D gene (5 bases). This CDR3 comprises 14 residues. Germline-derived CDR1 and CDR2 are SEHNR and FQNEAQ (reference sequence). The ends were cut back, 1 base at V and 3 bases at J, with 7 bases in the middle. CDR3 sequence reads: CASSLEAGYNEQFF. The CDR3 region has the DNA TGTGCCAGCAGCTTAGAGGCGGGCTACAATGAGCAGTTCTTC.

V gene TRBV15 combines with J gene TRBJ1-6; D is ambiguous. CDR3 length: 13 amino acids. V was trimmed by 0 bases and J by 8 bases, leaving 5 bases between them. The germline V gene has CDR1 LNHNV and CDR2 YYDKDF (reference sequence). The DNA of the CDR3 is TGTGCCACCAGCAGAGATGGGGATTCACCCCTCCACTTT. Its translation: CATSRDGDSPLHF.

The CDR3 protein is CSVEGQGAGYGYTF. In nucleotides, the CDR3 is TGCAGCGTTGAAGGGCAGGGGGCTGGCTATGGCTACACCTTC. V and J are TRBV29-1 and TRBJ1-2, with 8 nucleotides matching TRBD1. V was pared by 1 base and J by 4 bases, with 5 bases of the junction left unmatched. This CDR3 has 14 amino acids. CDR1 and CDR2 from the germline V gene are SQVTM and ANQGSEA.

The rearrangement uses TRBV7-6 and TRBJ2-2, with TRBD2 identical over 12 bases. CDR1 and CDR2 (germline): SGHVS, FNYEAQ. Trimming removed 4 bases from V and 8 bases from J; junction bases left unmatched: 8. The CDR3 length is 16 residues. The CDR3 is CASSSLAGGPVGELFF. Here the CDR3 DNA reads TGTGCCAGCAGCTCCCTAGCGGGGGGGCCGGTGGGGGAGCTGTTTTTT.

This clonotype was seen a handful of times. The chain carries TRBV19 and TRBJ1-6, with 7 bases that match TRBD1. Per the germline V gene, CDR1 is LNHDA and CDR2 is SQIVND (reference sequence). The V and J ends lost 6 bases and 10 bases, in that order; junction bases with no gene match: 9. CDR3 size: 14 residues. CDR3 region: CASRGTGVGSPLHF. CDR3 DNA sequence: TGTGCCAGTAGAGGAACAGGGGTCGGATCACCCCTCCACTTT.